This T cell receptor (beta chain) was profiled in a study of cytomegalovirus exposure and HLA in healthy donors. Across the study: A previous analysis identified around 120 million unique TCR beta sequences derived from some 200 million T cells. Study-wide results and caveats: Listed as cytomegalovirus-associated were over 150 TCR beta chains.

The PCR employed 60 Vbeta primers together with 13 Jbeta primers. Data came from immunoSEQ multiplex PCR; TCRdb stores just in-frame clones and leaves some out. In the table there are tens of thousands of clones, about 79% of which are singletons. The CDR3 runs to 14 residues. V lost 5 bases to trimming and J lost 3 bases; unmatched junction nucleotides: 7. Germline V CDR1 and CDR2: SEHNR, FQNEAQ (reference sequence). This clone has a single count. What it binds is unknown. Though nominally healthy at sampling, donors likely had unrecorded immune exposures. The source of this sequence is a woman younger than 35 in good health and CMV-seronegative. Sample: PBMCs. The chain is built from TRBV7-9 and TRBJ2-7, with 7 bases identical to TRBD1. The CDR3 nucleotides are TGTGCCAGCAGCCCAGGGGGACATTTCTACGAGCAGTACTTC. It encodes CASSPGGHFYEQYF.